This record covers a single T cell receptor beta chain. The CDR3 runs to 13 residues. Germline lookup yields CDR1 KGHSH and CDR2 LQKENI. This specimen belongs to a study of blood T cells in healthy people across ages. For the study at large: Using template switching, researchers captured about one barcoded beta molecule for each two T cells.

With a J-beta primer mix and a sample-barcoded 5' primer, a second PCR ran roughly 7 to 11 cycles. In TCRdb, the 5' RACE reads were re-called with MiXCR into one record per CDR3 protein. The table lists around 700,000 distinct CDR3 sequences, around 25% of them singletons, with under 10% in the top ten. A further study also used this sample, focusing on T cells of mothers and their children. This second study notes: The authors identified no persistent microchimeric T cell clones.

Sequencing was done on a sample of blood. This rearrangement joins TRBV18 to TRBJ2-5; D is possibly TRBD1 (5 bases). Judging by the DNA end, TRBJ2-7 fits better; the J call may be wrong. This sequence was found in a boy aged 5-17 years in good health. Written as DNA, the CDR3 is TGTGCCAGCTCGGAACAGGACCTCTACGAGCAGTACTTC. This sequence encodes CASSEQDLYEQYF.